This T cell receptor (beta chain) appears in the sequencing data of a study of cytomegalovirus exposure and HLA in healthy donors. Germline V lookup: CDR1 MNHEY, CDR2 SVGAGI. This CDR3 is built from 13 residues. V shed 8 bases and J shed 6 bases, with 14 bases lying between them. Primers: 60 Vbeta forward and 13 Jbeta reverse. The authors' processing: Later reanalysis found approximately 80 million unique TCR beta chains, roughly 10 million of them shared. The repertoire was sequenced with immunoSEQ multiplex PCR; TCRdb's copy has only in-frame clones and lacks some. D and trimming were read from the DNA, whereas the V and J calls and clone size are those reported in that table. Its clone listing holds approximately 110,000 clones. Study conclusions and caveats: Versus the approximately 700-donor mean, an Asian-associated ancestry cluster reportedly showed fewer N-insertions in a later analysis.

As for this clone: The antigen is unknown.

The chain has TRBV6-5 and TRBJ1-5, with no clear D. Source material: PBMCs. This receptor was obtained from a young man in good health and CMV-seronegative. CDR3: CASAYSAGQPQHF. The CDR3 region has the DNA TGTGCCAGCGCCTACAGCGCGGGTCAGCCCCAGCATTTT.